The 24 T cell receptor beta chains below were found in one sample sequenced in a study of T cell responses to AZD1222 COVID-19 vaccine. TCRdb's table, derived via immunoSEQ multiplex PCR, lists solely in-frame clones and lacks some. Among approximately 130,000 clones listed, 90% were seen once. The sequences come from peripheral blood, collected on day 0 of AZD1222 vaccination. The receptors come from an adult in good health.

The chain employs TRBV10-2 and TRBJ2-4; TRBD2 matches at 9 bases. Germline lookup yields CDR1 WSHSY and CDR2 SAAADI. CDR3 length equals 15 residues. The V and J ends lost 5 bases and 5 bases, in that order; junction bases with no gene match: 7. The CDR3 sequence: CASSLRRTSENIQYF. The CDR3 nucleotides read TGCGCCAGCAGTCTTAGAAGGACTAGCGAAAACATTCAGTACTTC.

The chain employs TRBV7-2 and TRBJ1-1; 10 bases are shared with TRBD1. The junction had 14 bases not matched to a gene; V was cut back by 1 base and J by 3 bases. Germline V gives CDR1 SGHTA, CDR2 FQGNSA. The CDR3 has 19 residues. CDR3 loop: CASSLVLVGQGSRDTEAFF. The CDR3 coding sequence is TGTGCCAGCAGCTTAGTCCTAGTGGGACAGGGGAGTAGGGACACTGAAGCTTTCTTT.

The chain recombines TRBV10-3 with TRBJ1-1; no definite D call. Germline V gene lookup returns CDR1 ENHRY and CDR2 SYGVKD. The CDR3 covers 12 residues. Trimming shortened V by 7 bases and J by 0 bases, and 6 bases separated the two germline ends. The CDR3 DNA follows: TGTGCCATCAAGCAACTGAACACTGAAGCTTTCTTT. This translates into CAIKQLNTEAFF.

The chain combines TRBV11-2 with TRBJ2-7; D ambiguous. The CDR3 runs to 15 residues. V lost 1 base and J lost 5, with 15 bases in between. Germline V gene data show CDR1 as SGHAT and CDR2 as FQNNGV. CDR3 sequence (DNA): TGTGCCAGCAGCTTAGGCGGCACCTCAAGGGACGAGCAGTACTTC. It codes for CASSLGGTSRDEQYF.

The V call is TRBV12-3 or TRBV12-4, the J call TRBJ1-2; D might be TRBD1 (5 bases). V lost 5 bases and J 2 bases, leaving 9 bases between the germline ends. There are 13 residues in the CDR3. This CDR3 reads CASSPDSNYGYTF. CDR3 DNA: TGTGCCAGCAGTCCTGACAGCAACTATGGCTACACCTTC.

This clone was seen once. J is TRBJ2-2 and V is TRBV6-5; D assignment may be TRBD1 or TRBD2 (5 bases each). The CDR3 is 15 amino acids. Germline V CDR1 and CDR2: MNHEY, SVGAGI. Trimming cost V 2 bases and J 5 bases, with 12 bases left between them. The CDR3 DNA is TGTGCCAGCAGTTACAGGGACCCCTCAACCGGGGAGCTGTTTTTT. This codes for CASSYRDPSTGELFF.

The chain combines TRBV5-1 with TRBJ2-5; no definite D call. Germline V CDR1 and CDR2: SGHRS, YFSETQ. CDR3 length equals 13 residues. V lost 0 bases and J 5 bases, leaving 8 bases between the germline ends. The CDR3 reads CASSLVARETQYF. The CDR3 bases are TGCGCCAGCAGCTTGGTGGCTCGGGAGACCCAGTACTTC.

This chain uses TRBV6-4 with TRBJ2-3; D is ambiguous. The CDR3 contains 13 residues. The germline CDR1 and CDR2 sequences are MRHNA and SNTAGT. With 0 bases removed from V and 2 bases from J, the gap between germline ends came to 3 bases. The CDR3, as DNA: TGTGCCAGCAGTGACTCGACCACAGATACGCAGTATTTT. Encoded protein: CASSDSTTDTQYF.

The J gene is TRBJ2-2, the V gene TRBV10-3; 10 bases line up with TRBD2. The CDR3 totals 18 residues. J lost 2 bases, V lost 0 bases, and 6 bases had no gene match. Looked up from germline, CDR1 is ENHRY and CDR2 is SYGVKD. CDR3 region: CAISESALAGVNTGELFF. CDR3 DNA: TGTGCCATCAGTGAGTCGGCTCTAGCGGGGGTTAACACCGGGGAGCTGTTTTTT.

This clone was picked up one time. The rearrangement links TRBV5-1 to TRBJ1-1; 8 bases align to TRBD1. CDR1 and CDR2 from the germline V gene are SGHRS and YFSETQ. The V segment lost 2 bases and the J segment 1 base; nucleotides outside the gene matches: 1. The CDR3 is 14 residues long. The CDR3 DNA sequence: TGCGCCAGCAGCTTCCAGGGGGCGAACACTGAAGCTTTCTTT. Amino acid sequence: CASSFQGANTEAFF. Looking up the rest from reference TRBV5-1 and TRBJ1-1 gives the full variable domain: KAGVTQTPRYLIKTRGQQVTLSCSPISGHRSVSWYQQTPGQGLQFLFEYFSETQRNKGNFPGRFSGRQFSNSRSEMNVSTLELGDSALYLCASSFQGANTEAFFGQGTRLTVV.

The chain links TRBV28 to TRBJ1-2; possibly TRBD1 for D (5 bases). This CDR3 has 15 amino acids. CDR1 is MDHEN and CDR2 is SYDVKM in the germline V gene. The ends were cut back, 4 bases at V and 8 bases at J, with 20 bases in the middle. CDR3 sequence: CASSSYASPGEGYTF. The CDR3 DNA reads TGTGCCAGCAGTTCTTACGCGTCACCGGGGGAGGGCTACACCTTC.

This clone was observed once. In the same sample, other DNA sequences code for this CDR3. The chain is built from TRBV6-1 and TRBJ1-1; no firm D call. This CDR3 is built from 13 residues. Germline V gene sequence: CDR1 MNHNS, CDR2 SASEGT. Between the trimmed V and J ends, which lost 2 bases and 1 base, there was a span of 5 bases. The CDR3 loop reads CASSERENTEAFF. The CDR3, as DNA: TGTGCCAGCAGTGAAAGGGAGAACACTGAAGCTTTCTTT.

CDR3 sequence: CATAGRVDQPQHF. The CDR3 nucleotides are TGCGCCACCGCCGGCAGGGTAGATCAGCCCCAGCATTTT. The V gene is TRBV23-1, the J gene TRBJ1-5; D may be TRBD1 (5 bases). TRBV23-1 belongs to the ORF category, with a function that is uncertain. The germline V and J ends were trimmed by 10 bases and 5 bases, with 15 bases remaining between them. This CDR3 region has 13 residues.

V is TRBV19 and J is TRBJ1-5; D remains ambiguous. The V end lost 1 base, the J end lost 0 bases, and 10 bases lay between the germline ends. Germline loops: CDR1 LNHDA, CDR2 SQIVND (reference sequence). The CDR3 is 16 residues long. The chain's CDR3 is CASSIAAAYSNQPQHF. The CDR3 DNA reads as TGTGCCAGTAGTATAGCGGCAGCCTATAGCAATCAGCCCCAGCATTTT.

This chain joins TRBV1 and TRBJ2-5; the D segment call TRBD2 is taken from the table without a DNA check. TRBV1 constitutes a pseudogene. CDR3 length equals 19 residues. CDR3 sequence reads: CTSSQVFPGGRRYQETQYF. CDR3 DNA sequence: TGCACCAGCAGCCAAGTATTTCCGGGGGGTCGACGGTACCAAGAGACCCAGTACTTC.

A remark on this clone: Additional DNA sequences in this sample encode the identical CDR3. V gene TRBV18 combines with J gene TRBJ1-1; possible D gene TRBD1, 6 bases. The CDR3 covers 12 residues. Trimming pared 1 base from V and 7 bases from J, leaving 7 bases between. CDR1 and CDR2 (germline): KGHSH, LQKENI. DNA for the CDR3: TGTGCCAGCTCACCACAGGGGGGTGAAGCTTTCTTT. This encodes CASSPQGGEAFF.

The chain links TRBV6-2 or TRBV6-3 to TRBJ1-5, with 9 bases fitting TRBD1. The CDR3 covers 16 residues. Germline V gene lookup returns CDR1 MNHEY and CDR2 SVGEGT. The V gene end was trimmed by 4 bases and the J gene end by 3 bases; junction bases not matched to a gene: 7. CDR3 sequence: CASSSPGQGYNQPQHF. The CDR3 coding sequence is TGTGCCAGCAGTTCTCCGGGACAGGGCTACAATCAGCCCCAGCATTTT.

The V gene is TRBV6-4, the J gene TRBJ2-1; possibly TRBD1 for D (6 bases). The germline gives CDR1 MRHNA, CDR2 SNTAGT. This CDR3 has 14 residues. The V gene lost 6 bases and the J gene lost 3 bases, with 12 bases spanning the gap. CDR3: CASSPRDNYNEQFF. The DNA of the CDR3 is TGTGCCAGCAGCCCTCGGGACAACTACAATGAGCAGTTCTTC.

V gene TRBV3-1 (or the pseudogene TRBV3-2) combines with J gene TRBJ1-2, with 8 bases lining up with TRBD1. The V and J ends lost 6 bases and 4 bases, in that order; junction bases with no gene match: 10. Germline-derived CDR1 and CDR2 are LGHDT and YNNKEL (reference sequence). The CDR3 extends over 15 amino acids. Here the CDR3 DNA reads TGTGCCAGCAGTCCTCTCCTACAGGGGGGCTATGGCTACACCTTC. This codes for CASSPLLQGGYGYTF.

The rearrangement joins TRBV21-1 to TRBJ2-3; the D segment call TRBD1 is taken from the table without a DNA check. TRBV21-1 is a recognized pseudogene. The CDR3 runs 12 residues. The CDR3 is CASGPPVDTQYF. The DNA of the CDR3 is TGTGCCAGCGGGCCCCCGGTGGATACGCAGTATTTT.

As concerns this clone: The junction differs from germline at one of its ends, possibly a read error. The rearrangement links TRBV14 to TRBJ2-5; D might be TRBD1 (6 bases). Germline V gives CDR1 SGHDN, CDR2 FVKESK. The CDR3 spans 12 residues. DNA for the CDR3: TGTGCCAGCAGCCATCCGGGGACACCTAATAACTTC. Translating gives CASSHPGTPNNF.

The J gene is TRBJ2-1, the V gene TRBV4-3, with 10 bases lining up with TRBD2. V lost 6 bases to trimming and J lost 10 bases; unmatched junction nucleotides: 15. The CDR3 length is 16 residues. In germline, CDR1 is LGHNA, CDR2 YSLEER. The chain's CDR3 is CASRETLAGGPEEQFF. CDR3 in DNA: TGCGCCAGCAGAGAGACCTTAGCGGGAGGTCCGGAGGAGCAGTTCTTC.

Turning to this clone: This sample includes further DNA sequences coding for the same CDR3. The chain combines TRBV2 with TRBJ1-5; weak D call: TRBD1 (5 bases). The CDR3 length is 12 residues. Trimming removed 6 bases from V and 3 bases from J, with 6 bases in between. CDR1 is SNHLY, CDR2 FYNNEI, per germline. The CDR3 region has the DNA TGTGCCAGCAGGGACACCAATCAGCCCCAGCATTTT. It yields the protein CASRDTNQPQHF.

V gene TRBV28 combines with J gene TRBJ1-2; D unresolved. The length of the CDR3 is 15 residues. Trimming left V 3 bases short and J 5 bases short, with 16 bases between. Germline V gene sequence: CDR1 MDHEN, CDR2 SYDVKM. The CDR3 coding sequence is TGTGCCAGCAGTTTCCCTGCCGCCAACCGATATGGCTACACCTTC. Amino acid sequence: CASSFPAANRYGYTF.